This TCR beta chain derives from a study of shared clonotypes between healthy human individuals. Whole-study results and caveats: Even with large depth, rarefaction showed that sorted-subset sequencing was incomplete.

The CDR3 sequence is 18 residues long. The trim removed 3 bases at V and 2 bases at J, leaving 9 bases unmatched. Per the germline V gene, CDR1 is LNHNV and CDR2 is YYDKDF (reference sequence). As to this clone: No antigen is known for it.

CD45RO-negative CD8 cells positively selected for CCR7 made up the naive population, which excluded terminally differentiated effector memory CD45RA+ cells. Generated by immunoSEQ multiplex PCR, the TCRdb table keeps only in-frame clones and is missing some. The sample has more than 2 million clones; approximately 95% are singletons. The V call is TRBV15, the J call TRBJ2-5; 13 positions agree with TRBD2. The sequence derives from a young man in good health. The sample comprised naive CD8+ T cells sorted from blood. CDR3 DNA sequence: TGTGCCACCAGCAGGGGCCCCCTACTAGCGGGGGGGCAAGAGACCCAGTACTTC. Translated: CATSRGPLLAGGQETQYF.